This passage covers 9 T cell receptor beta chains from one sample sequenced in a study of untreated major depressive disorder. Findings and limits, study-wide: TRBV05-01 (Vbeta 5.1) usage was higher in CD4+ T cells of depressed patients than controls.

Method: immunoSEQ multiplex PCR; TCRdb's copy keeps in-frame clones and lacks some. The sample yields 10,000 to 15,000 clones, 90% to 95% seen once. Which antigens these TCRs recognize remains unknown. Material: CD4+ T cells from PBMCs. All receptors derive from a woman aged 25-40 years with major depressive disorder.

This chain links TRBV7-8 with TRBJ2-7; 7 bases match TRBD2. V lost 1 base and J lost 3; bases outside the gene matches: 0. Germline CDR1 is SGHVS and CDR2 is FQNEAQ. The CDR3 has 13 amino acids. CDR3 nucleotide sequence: TGTGCCAGCAGCTTAGGGGAGGGCTACGAGCAGTACTTC. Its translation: CASSLGEGYEQYF.

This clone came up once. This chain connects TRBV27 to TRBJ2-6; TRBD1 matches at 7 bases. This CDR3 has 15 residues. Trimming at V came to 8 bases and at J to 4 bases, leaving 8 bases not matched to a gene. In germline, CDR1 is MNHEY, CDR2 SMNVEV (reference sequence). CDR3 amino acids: CASYGRGWGANVLTF. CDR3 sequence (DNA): TGTGCCAGCTACGGCAGGGGGTGGGGGGCCAACGTCCTGACTTTC.

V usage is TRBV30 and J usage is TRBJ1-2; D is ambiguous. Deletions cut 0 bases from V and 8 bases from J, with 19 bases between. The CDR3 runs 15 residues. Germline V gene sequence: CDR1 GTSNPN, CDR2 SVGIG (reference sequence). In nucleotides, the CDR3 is TGTGCCTGGAGTGTATTACGAGAGTCAGGATCCGGCTACACCTTC. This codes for CAWSVLRESGSGYTF.

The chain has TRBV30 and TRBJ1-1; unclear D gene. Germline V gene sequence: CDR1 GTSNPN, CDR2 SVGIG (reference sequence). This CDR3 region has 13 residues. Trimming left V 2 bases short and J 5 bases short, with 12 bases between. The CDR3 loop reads CAWSRRTSTEAFF. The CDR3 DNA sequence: TGTGCCTGGAGTCGGAGGACGTCAACTGAAGCTTTCTTT.

CDR3 coding DNA: TGTGCCAGCAGTTCGAGGGGTTTGAACACTGAAGCTTTCTTT. This sequence encodes CASSSRGLNTEAFF. This chain joins TRBV28 and TRBJ1-1; possible D gene TRBD1, 5 bases. Deletions cut 4 bases from V and 0 bases from J, with 9 bases between. The CDR3 is 14 amino acids. From germline, CDR1 is MDHEN and CDR2 SYDVKM. The full variable domain, rest sourced from reference TRBV28 and TRBJ1-1, is DVKVTQSSRYLVKRTGEKVFLECVQDMDHENMFWYRQDPGLGLRLIYFSYDVKMKEKGDIPEGYSVSREKKERFSLILESASTNQTSMYLCASSSRGLNTEAFFGQGTRLTVV.

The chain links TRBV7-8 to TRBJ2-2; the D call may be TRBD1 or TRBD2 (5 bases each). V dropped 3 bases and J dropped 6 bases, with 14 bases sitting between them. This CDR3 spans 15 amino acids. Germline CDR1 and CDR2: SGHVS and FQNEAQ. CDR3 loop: CASSFRDLRAGELFF. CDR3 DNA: TGTGCCAGCAGCTTCCGGGACCTTAGGGCCGGGGAGCTGTTTTTT.

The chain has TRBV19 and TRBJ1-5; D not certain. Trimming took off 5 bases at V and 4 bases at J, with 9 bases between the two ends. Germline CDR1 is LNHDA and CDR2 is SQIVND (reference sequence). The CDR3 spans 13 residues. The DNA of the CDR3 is TGTGCCAGTAGTGGCCCCCCTAATCAGCCCCAGCATTTT. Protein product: CASSGPPNQPQHF.

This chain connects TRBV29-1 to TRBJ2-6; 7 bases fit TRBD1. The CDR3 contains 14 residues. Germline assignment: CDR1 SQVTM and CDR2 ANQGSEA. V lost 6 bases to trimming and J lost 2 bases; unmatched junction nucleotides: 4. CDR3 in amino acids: CSVATGAGANVLTF. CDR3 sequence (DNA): TGCAGCGTCGCTACAGGGGCTGGGGCCAACGTCCTGACTTTC.

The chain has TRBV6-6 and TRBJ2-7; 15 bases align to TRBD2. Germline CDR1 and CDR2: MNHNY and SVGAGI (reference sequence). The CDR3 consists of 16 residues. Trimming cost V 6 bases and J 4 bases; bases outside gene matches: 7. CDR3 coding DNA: TGTGCCAGCAGGCGGACTAGCGGGAGGGCCGTTTACGAGCAGTACTTC. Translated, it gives CASRRTSGRAVYEQYF.